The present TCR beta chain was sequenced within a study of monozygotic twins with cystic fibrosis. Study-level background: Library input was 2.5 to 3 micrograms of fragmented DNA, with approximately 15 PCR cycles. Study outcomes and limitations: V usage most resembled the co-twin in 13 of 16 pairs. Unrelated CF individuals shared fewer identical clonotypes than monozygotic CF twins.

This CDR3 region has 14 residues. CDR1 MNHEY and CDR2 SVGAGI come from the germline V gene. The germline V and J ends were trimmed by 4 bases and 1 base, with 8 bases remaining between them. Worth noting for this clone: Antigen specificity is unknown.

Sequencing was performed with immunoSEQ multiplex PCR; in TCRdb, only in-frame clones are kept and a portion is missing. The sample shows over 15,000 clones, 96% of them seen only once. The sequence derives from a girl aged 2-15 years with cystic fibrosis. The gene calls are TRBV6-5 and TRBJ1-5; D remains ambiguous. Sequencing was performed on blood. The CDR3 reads CASSSPQSNQPQHF. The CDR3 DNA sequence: TGTGCCAGCAGTTCGCCACAGAGCAATCAGCCCCAGCATTTT.